The following is a T cell receptor (beta chain) sequence with its context. Antigen specificity is unknown. This CDR3 spans 10 amino acids. Germline V lookup: CDR1 GTSNPN, CDR2 SVGIG (reference sequence). V dropped 2 bases and J dropped 11 bases, with 9 bases sitting between them. Produced via immunoSEQ multiplex PCR; TCRdb's table is partial and in-frame only. Of tens of thousands of clones listed, around 90% are singletons. This specimen belongs to a study of T cell clones after liver transplantation. On the study more broadly: Until 12-24 months post-transplant, subjects got standard immunosuppression and no induction.

Regarding the study as a whole: Post-transplant time points were not standardized, so conclusions are preliminary.

Specimen: CD4+ T cells from blood, collected before liver transplant. The receptor's source is a human donor who received a liver transplant. The chain recombines TRBV30 with TRBJ1-1, with D unresolved. The CDR3 DNA is TGTGCCTGGAGTCGGCAGGTGGCTTTCTTT. Amino acid sequence: CAWSRQVAFF.